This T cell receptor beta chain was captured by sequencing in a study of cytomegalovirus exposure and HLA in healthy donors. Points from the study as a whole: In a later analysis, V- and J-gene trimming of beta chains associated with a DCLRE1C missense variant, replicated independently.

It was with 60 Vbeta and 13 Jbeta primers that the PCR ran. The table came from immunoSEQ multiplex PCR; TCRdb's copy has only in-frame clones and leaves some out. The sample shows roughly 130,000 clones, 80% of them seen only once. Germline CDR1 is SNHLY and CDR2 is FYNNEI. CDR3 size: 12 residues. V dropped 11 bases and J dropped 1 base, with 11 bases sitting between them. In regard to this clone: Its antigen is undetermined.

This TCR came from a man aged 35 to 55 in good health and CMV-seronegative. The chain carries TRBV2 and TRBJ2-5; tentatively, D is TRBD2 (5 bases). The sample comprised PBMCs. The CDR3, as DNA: TGTGCCGGGAGCGGCCTCCAAGAGACCCAGTACTTC. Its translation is CAGSGLQETQYF.